Listed below are T cell receptor beta chains from one sample, sequenced in a study of T cell repertoires in cytomegalovirus infection. Their specific antigens are unknown. TCRdb reprocessed the reads via MiXCR and lists one record per CDR3 protein. The sample has approximately 910,000 distinct CDR3 sequences; approximately 31% are singletons. The sample here was cultured CD8+ T cells from PBMCs, taken from culture after CMV antigen stimulation. The receptors were gathered from a human donor in good health (CMV status not recorded). Some clones in this sample may be carry-over from other donors' samples. CDR3s include the opening cysteine and the closing phenylalanine or tryptophan. A D gene is named only where the DNA matches it firmly. Not every row has a clone size; where given, it reads once, few, many or a size class.

NA | TRBJ2-3 | TRBV6-2/TRBV6-3 | NA | CASSERGGPTDTQYF | TGTGCCAGCAGTGAGAGGGGGGGGCCGACAGATACGCAGTATTTT
NA | TRBJ2-1 | TRBV2 | NA | CASTNSERYNEQFF | TGTGCCAGCACAAACAGTGAGCGCTACAATGAGCAGTTCTTC
few | TRBJ2-5 | TRBV29-1 | TRBD1 | CSVEGGTGGTETQYF | TGCAGCGTCGAGGGCGGGACAGGGGGCACGGAGACCCAGTACTTC
many | TRBJ1-6 | TRBV12-3/TRBV12-4 | TRBD1 | CASRPRDSRASYNSPLHF | TGTGCCAGCAGACCCCGGGACAGTCGGGCCTCCTATAATTCACCCCTCCACTTT
NA | TRBJ2-1 | TRBV24-1 | NA | CATSESDHSSYNEQFF | TGTGCCACCAGTGAATCCGACCACAGCTCCTACAATGAGCAGTTCTTC
few | TRBJ2-7 | TRBV19 | NA | CASSSHRFTYEQYF | TGTGCCAGTAGTAGTCACAGATTTACCTACGAGCAGTACTTC
NA | TRBJ2-7 | TRBV6-7 | NA | CASSPLNIISESYEQYF | TGTGCCAGCAGTCCCCTCAATATCATATCGGAGTCCTACGAGCAGTACTTC
NA | TRBJ1-1 | TRBV6-1 | TRBD1 | CASSQTGEGGNTEAFF | TGTGCCAGCAGCCAGACAGGGGAAGGTGGGAACACTGAAGCTTTCTTT
many | TRBJ2-5 | TRBV7-2 | TRBD2 | CATIGTSGGGETQYF | TGTGCCACCATAGGGACTAGCGGGGGGGGTGAGACCCAGTACTTC
many | TRBJ2-7 | TRBV7-2 | NA | CASTSEQGLVYEQYF | TGTGCCAGCACTTCGGAACAGGGTCTCGTCTACGAGCAGTACTTC
NA | TRBJ2-2 | TRBV5-1 | NA | CASSWGITSLNTGELFF | TGCGCCAGCAGCTGGGGGATAACTAGCTTGAACACCGGGGAGCTGTTTTTT
few | TRBJ2-5 | TRBV12-3/TRBV12-4 | TRBD2 | CASSPTLAGAQETQYF | TGTGCCAGCAGTCCCACACTAGCGGGGGCCCAAGAGACCCAGTACTTC
NA | TRBJ2-5 | TRBV14 | NA | CASSQDVGQGETQYF | TGTGCCAGCAGCCAAGATGTCGGGCAAGGCGAGACCCAGTACTTC
NA | TRBJ2-3 | TRBV7-9 | NA | CASSAPSRMSGARGTDTQYF | TGTGCCAGCAGCGCACCCTCTCGGATGTCGGGGGCGCGAGGCACAGATACGCAGTATTTT
NA | TRBJ1-5 | TRBV24-1 | NA | CATQPTDSNQPQHF | TGTGCCACACAACCTACAGATAGCAATCAGCCCCAGCATTTT
many | TRBJ2-1 | TRBV6-1 | NA | CASHISTGDEQFF | TGTGCCAGCCATATTTCGACGGGCGATGAGCAGTTCTTC
NA | TRBJ2-7 | TRBV20-1 | TRBD2 | CSASILAGAYEQYF | TGCAGTGCTAGTATACTAGCGGGGGCCTACGAGCAGTACTTC
NA | TRBJ2-1 | TRBV7-4 | NA | CASSALAGALFHGQFF | TGTGCCAGCAGCGCACTCGCGGGGGCCCTCTTCCATGGGCAGTTCTTC
NA | TRBJ2-3 | TRBV12-3/TRBV12-4 | TRBD1 | CASSLWQGESTDTQYF | TGTGCCAGCAGTTTATGGCAGGGGGAGAGCACAGATACGCAGTATTTT
few | TRBJ2-1 | TRBV27 | TRBD1 | CASSITGGDYNEQFF | TGTGCCAGCAGTATTACAGGGGGTGATTACAATGAGCAGTTCTTC
NA | TRBJ1-4 | TRBV20-1 | NA | CSAPDTLGEKLFF | TGCAGTGCTCCCGACACACTGGGGGAAAAACTGTTTTTT
NA | TRBJ2-5 | TRBV12-3/TRBV12-4 | NA | CASKEGLGETQYF | TGTGCCAGCAAGGAGGGGCTCGGTGAGACCCAGTACTTC
NA | TRBJ2-1 | TRBV12-3/TRBV12-4 | TRBD1 | CASRGQTYNNEQFF | TGTGCCAGCAGGGGACAGACCTACAACAATGAGCAGTTCTTC
NA | TRBJ1-2 | TRBV12-3/TRBV12-4 | NA | CASGGRAATNYGYTF | TGTGCCAGCGGGGGACGGGCAGCCACTAACTATGGCTACACCTTC
NA | TRBJ2-1 | TRBV19 | TRBD1 | CASKPGQSSYNEQFF | TGTGCCAGTAAGCCGGGACAGAGCTCCTACAATGAGCAGTTCTTC
few | TRBJ1-1 | TRBV5-5 | TRBD1 | CASSTAGQPINTEAFF | TGTGCCAGCAGCACAGCGGGACAGCCGATTAACACTGAAGCTTTCTTT
NA | TRBJ1-3 | TRBV12-5 | NA | CASGFLAGDSGNTIYF | TGTGCTAGTGGTTTCCTAGCAGGGGACTCTGGAAACACCATATATTTT
few | TRBJ2-6 | TRBV6-2/TRBV6-3 | TRBD1 | CASSTGAGINSGANVLTF | TGTGCCAGCAGTACAGGGGCAGGGATCAACTCTGGGGCCAACGTCCTGACTTTC
few | TRBJ2-1 | TRBV6-2/TRBV6-3 | TRBD2 | CASLPSSLAGGREQFF | TGTGCCAGCCTACCGTCGTCGCTAGCGGGGGGACGGGAGCAGTTCTTC
NA | TRBJ1-1 | TRBV7-8 | NA | CAGTVKPGGLMNTEAFF | TGTGCCGGCACCGTAAAACCGGGGGGGCTGATGAACACTGAAGCTTTCTTT
NA | TRBJ2-2 | TRBV29-1 | NA | CSVETDNTGELFF | TGCAGCGTTGAAACGGATAACACCGGGGAGCTGTTTTTT
NA | TRBJ2-7 | TRBV6-6 | TRBD1 | CASSTQGSHEQYF | TGTGCCAGCAGTACACAGGGGTCCCACGAGCAGTACTTC
NA | TRBJ1-3 | TRBV12-3/TRBV12-4 | TRBD1 | CASSQIPGGSGNTIYF | TGTGCCAGCAGCCAAATCCCAGGGGGAAGTGGAAACACCATATATTTT
once | TRBJ1-1 | TRBV6-1 | NA | CVSSIMNTEAFF | TGTGTCAGCAGTATAATGAACACTGAAGCTTTCTTT
NA | TRBJ1-1 | TRBV7-9 | NA | CASSRREEWGMNTEAFF | TGTGCCAGCAGCCGTCGGGAAGAATGGGGGATGAACACTGAAGCTTTCTTT
few | TRBJ1-5 | TRBV27 | NA | CASRRKGGDQPQHF | TGTGCCAGCAGGAGAAAAGGGGGAGATCAGCCCCAGCATTTT
NA | TRBJ1-6 | TRBV12-3/TRBV12-4 | NA | CASRGAEALHF | TGTGCCAGCCGTGGGGCTGAGGCCCTCCACTTT
NA | TRBJ1-1 | TRBV7-3 | NA | CTSTSGNTEAFF | TGTACCAGCACTTCGGGGAACACTGAAGCTTTCTTT
few | TRBJ2-1 | TRBV11-2 | NA | CASSEPGQGVYNEQFF | TGTGCCAGCAGCGAGCCGGGACAAGGGGTTTACAATGAGCAGTTCTTC
NA | TRBJ2-1 | TRBV4-1 | NA | CASSQDAGPYNEQFF | TGCGCCAGCAGCCAAGATGCGGGGCCGTACAATGAGCAGTTCTTC
NA | TRBJ1-2 | TRBV5-1 | TRBD1 | CASSSGQEVGYGYTF | TGCGCCAGCAGCTCCGGACAGGAGGTGGGATATGGCTACACCTTC
few | TRBJ1-2 | TRBV5-6 | NA | CASSFPQAGAYGYTF | TGTGCCAGCAGCTTTCCACAGGCTGGGGCCTATGGCTACACCTTC
NA | TRBJ2-3 | TRBV6-6 | TRBD2 | CASSYAAGGPINTQYF | TGTGCCAGCAGTTACGCGGCGGGGGGGCCTATTAATACGCAGTATTTT
many | TRBJ2-1 | TRBV12-3/TRBV12-4 | NA | CASSPSSYNEQFF | TGTGCCAGCAGTCCTAGCTCCTACAATGAGCAGTTCTTC
few | TRBJ1-5 | TRBV27 | NA | CASSRPGNQPQHF | TGTGCCAGCAGTCGACCGGGAAATCAGCCCCAGCATTTT
NA | TRBJ2-1 | TRBV20-1 | NA | CSAKMGEDAYNEQFF | TGCAGTGCTAAGATGGGGGAAGACGCCTACAATGAGCAGTTCTTC
many | TRBJ1-1 | TRBV19 | NA | CASSMLADEAFF | TGTGCCAGTAGTATGCTTGCTGATGAAGCTTTCTTT
few | TRBJ2-2 | TRBV4-1 | TRBD2 | CASSQDWASGVTGELFF | TGCGCCAGCAGCCAAGATTGGGCTAGCGGGGTCACCGGGGAGCTGTTTTTT
NA | TRBJ1-3 | TRBV9 | TRBD1 | CASSGRDRGNTIYF | TGTGCCAGCAGCGGCCGGGACAGGGGAAACACCATATATTTT
many | TRBJ2-5 | TRBV7-6 | NA | CASSYQTGQETQYF | TGTGCCAGCAGTTACCAGACGGGGCAAGAGACCCAGTACTTC
few | TRBJ1-5 | TRBV28 | TRBD1 | CASSLGDRGHRPQHF | TGTGCCAGCAGTTTGGGGGACAGGGGGCACCGGCCCCAGCATTTT
NA | TRBJ2-7 | TRBV12-3/TRBV12-4 | TRBD2 | CASSPSSGEPSTRYEQYF | TGTGCCAGCAGCCCTTCTAGCGGGGAGCCCTCCACTCGCTACGAGCAGTACTTC
many | TRBJ2-1 | TRBV7-3 | TRBD2 | CASSLPTSGENYNEQFF | TGTGCCAGCAGCTTACCGACTAGCGGGGAAAACTACAATGAGCAGTTCTTC
NA | TRBJ1-6 | TRBV28 | NA | CASSPRGDDSPLHF | TGTGCCAGCAGCCCGCGGGGGGATGATTCACCCCTCCACTTT
NA | TRBJ1-2 | TRBV4-1 | NA | CASSQDSGRNYGYTF | TGCGCCAGCAGCCAAGATTCGGGAAGGAACTATGGCTACACCTTC
NA | TRBJ1-4 | TRBV28 | NA | CASSDRRDNEKLFF | TGTGCCAGCAGCGATAGGAGGGATAATGAAAAACTGTTTTTT
NA | TRBJ1-5 | TRBV10-3 | NA | CAISLNRVQPQHF | TGTGCCATCAGTTTGAACAGGGTTCAGCCCCAGCATTTT
few | TRBJ2-1 | TRBV7-8 | TRBD1 | CASSLPRQGAGGDNEQFF | TGTGCCAGCAGCCTCCCCCGACAGGGGGCCGGAGGAGACAATGAGCAGTTCTTC
NA | TRBJ2-7 | TRBV7-9 | TRBD1 | CASSIRGYNEQYF | TGTGCCAGCAGCATCAGGGGGTACAACGAGCAGTACTTC